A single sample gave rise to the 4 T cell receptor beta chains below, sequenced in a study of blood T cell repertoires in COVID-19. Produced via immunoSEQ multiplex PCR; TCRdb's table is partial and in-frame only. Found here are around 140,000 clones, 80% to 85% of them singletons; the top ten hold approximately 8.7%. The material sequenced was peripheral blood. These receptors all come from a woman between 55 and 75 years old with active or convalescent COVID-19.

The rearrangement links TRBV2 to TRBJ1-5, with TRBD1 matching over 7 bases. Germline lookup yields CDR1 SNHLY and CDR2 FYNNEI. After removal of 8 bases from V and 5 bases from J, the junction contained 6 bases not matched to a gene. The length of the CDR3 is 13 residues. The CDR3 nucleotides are TGTGCCAGCGGACGACAGGGAGATCAGCCCCAGCATTTT. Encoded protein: CASGRQGDQPQHF.

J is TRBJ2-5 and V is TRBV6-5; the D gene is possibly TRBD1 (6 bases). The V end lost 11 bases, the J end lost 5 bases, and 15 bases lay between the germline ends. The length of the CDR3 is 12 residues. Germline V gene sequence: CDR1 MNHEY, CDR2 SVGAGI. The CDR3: CAGGRPRETQYF. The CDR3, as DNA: TGTGCCGGGGGCCGCCCGCGGGAGACCCAGTACTTC.

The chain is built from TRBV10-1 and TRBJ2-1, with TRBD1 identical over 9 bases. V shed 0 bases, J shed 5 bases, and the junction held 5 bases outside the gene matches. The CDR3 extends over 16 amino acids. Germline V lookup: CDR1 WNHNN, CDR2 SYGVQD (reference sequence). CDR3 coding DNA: TGCGCCAGCAGTGAGTCGTGGACAGGGGCCCACAATGAGCAGTTCTTC. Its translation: CASSESWTGAHNEQFF.

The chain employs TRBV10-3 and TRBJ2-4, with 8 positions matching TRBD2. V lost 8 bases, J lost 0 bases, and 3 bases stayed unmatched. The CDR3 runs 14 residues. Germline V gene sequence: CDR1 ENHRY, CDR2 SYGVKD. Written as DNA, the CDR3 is TGTGCCATCGGCGCGGGGGGAGCCAAAAACATTCAGTACTTC. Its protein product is CAIGAGGAKNIQYF.